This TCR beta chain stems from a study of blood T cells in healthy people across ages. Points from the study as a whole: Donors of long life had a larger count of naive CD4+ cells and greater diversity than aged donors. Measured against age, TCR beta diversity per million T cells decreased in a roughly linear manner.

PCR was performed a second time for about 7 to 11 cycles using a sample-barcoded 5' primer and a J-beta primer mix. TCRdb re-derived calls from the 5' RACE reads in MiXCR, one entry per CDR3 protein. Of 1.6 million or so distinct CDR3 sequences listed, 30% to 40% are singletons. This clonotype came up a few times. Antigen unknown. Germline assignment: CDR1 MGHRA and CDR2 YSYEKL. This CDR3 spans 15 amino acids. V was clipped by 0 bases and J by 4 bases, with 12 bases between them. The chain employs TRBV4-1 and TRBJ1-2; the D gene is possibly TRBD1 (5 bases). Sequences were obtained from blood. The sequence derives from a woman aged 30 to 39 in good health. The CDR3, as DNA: TGCGCCAGCAGCCAAGAATTTACGGGGGTCTATGGCTACACCTTC. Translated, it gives CASSQEFTGVYGYTF.